This entry lists 25 T cell receptor beta chains sequenced from one sample in a study of CD4+ T cells in melanoma. Generated by immunoSEQ multiplex PCR, the TCRdb table keeps only in-frame clones and is missing some. The repertoire holds more than 110,000 clones, with around 90% as singletons. The receptor source for this set is a human donor with melanoma.

The rearrangement links TRBV5-1 to TRBJ2-5, with D perhaps being TRBD1 or TRBD2 (5 bases each). Per the germline V gene, CDR1 is SGHRS and CDR2 is YFSETQ. The CDR3 runs 15 residues. The V end lost 4 bases, the J end lost 2 bases, and 15 bases lay between the germline ends. CDR3 region: CASSGNTGGQETQYF. CDR3 bases: TGCGCCAGCAGCGGAAATACAGGAGGTCAAGAGACCCAGTACTTC.

The genes are TRBV5-5 and TRBJ1-2, with D possibly matching TRBD1 (6 bases). The V end lost 4 bases, the J end lost 5 bases, and 12 bases lay between the germline ends. This CDR3 is built from 13 residues. Germline V lookup: CDR1 SGHKS, CDR2 YYEKEE (reference sequence). The CDR3 protein is CASSVDRSYGYTF. DNA for the CDR3: TGTGCCAGCAGCGTAGACAGGTCTTATGGCTACACCTTC.

The DNA of the CDR3 is TGTGCCAGCAGCTTCCGGGCAGCGACGGGTGGCTACACCTTC. It encodes CASSFRAATGGYTF. V usage is TRBV11-1 and J usage is TRBJ1-2; D remains ambiguous. This CDR3 has 14 amino acids. V was shortened by 3 bases and J by 7 bases, with 15 bases between the two germline ends. The germline V gene encodes CDR1 SGHAT and CDR2 FQDESV (reference sequence).

The chain is built from TRBV9 and TRBJ2-3; 9 bases align to TRBD2. CDR1 SGDLS and CDR2 YYNGEE come from the germline V gene. V shed 1 base and J 5 bases; nucleotides not matched to a gene: 5. The CDR3 consists of 15 residues. Here the CDR3 reads CASSVSGLAIDTQYF. In DNA form, the CDR3 reads TGTGCCAGCAGCGTATCCGGACTAGCGATAGATACGCAGTATTTT.

The rearrangement uses TRBV4-1 and TRBJ1-2; 11 bases agree with TRBD1. This CDR3 is built from 15 residues. The germline V gene encodes CDR1 MGHRA and CDR2 YSYEKL. The V segment lost 4 bases and the J segment 6 bases; nucleotides outside the gene matches: 7. CDR3 residues: CASSRNRDRGDGYTF. Here the CDR3 DNA reads TGCGCCAGCAGCCGAAACCGGGACAGGGGGGATGGCTACACCTTC.

The chain is built from TRBV30 and TRBJ2-5, with TRBD2 matching 8 bases. CDR1 GTSNPN and CDR2 SVGIG come from the germline V gene (reference sequence). V gave up 3 bases and J gave up 4 bases; unmatched junction bases: 4. The CDR3 is 13 amino acids. CDR3 nucleotides: TGTGCCTGGAGCGGGGGGGTGGGAGAGACCCAGTACTTC. Translating it yields CAWSGGVGETQYF.

The rearrangement uses TRBV27 and TRBJ2-3; D unclear. The CDR3 extends over 13 amino acids. CDR1 is MNHEY, CDR2 SMNVEV, per germline (reference sequence). V lost 10 bases and J lost 0, with 11 bases in between. CDR3 loop: CATAPDSTDTQYF. CDR3 DNA: TGTGCCACCGCCCCCGATAGCACAGATACGCAGTATTTT.

This rearrangement joins TRBV7-8 to TRBJ1-2, with D possibly being TRBD1 (5 bases). This CDR3 has 15 residues. Trimming shortened V by 5 bases and J by 4 bases, and 17 bases separated the two germline ends. Germline-derived CDR1 and CDR2 are SGHVS and FQNEAQ. In DNA, the CDR3 is TGTGCCAGCAGCGATACAATTTCGAGGGGCTATGGCTACACCTTC. Translated: CASSDTISRGYGYTF.

The chain employs TRBV15 and TRBJ1-1; D not resolved. The CDR3 has 17 residues. The V and J ends lost 0 bases and 0 bases respectively, with 14 bases between them. The germline CDR1 and CDR2 sequences are LNHNV and YYDKDF (reference sequence). The CDR3 DNA reads TGTGCCACCAGCAGAGATTTATATCGGGTGGTGAACACTGAAGCTTTCTTT. This sequence encodes CATSRDLYRVVNTEAFF.

The chain is built from TRBV6-5 and TRBJ2-7; D is possibly TRBD1 or TRBD2 (6 bases each). The CDR3 length is 16 residues. Germline loops: CDR1 MNHEY, CDR2 SVGAGI. Trimming stripped 0 bases from V and 2 bases from J, with 14 bases between. The CDR3 sequence is CASSYSGGAVPYEQYF. The CDR3 DNA follows: TGTGCCAGCAGTTACTCGGGGGGCGCGGTCCCCTACGAGCAGTACTTC.

Concerning this clone itself: The sample contains more than one DNA sequence encoding this CDR3. The chain uses TRBV5-1 and TRBJ2-3; D is undetermined. The V and J ends lost 0 bases and 3 bases respectively, with 5 bases between them. Germline V lookup: CDR1 SGHRS, CDR2 YFSETQ. This CDR3 comprises 13 residues. Written as DNA, the CDR3 is TGCGCCAGCAGCTTGGAGGGAACAGATACGCAGTATTTT. Its translation is CASSLEGTDTQYF.

The gene calls are TRBV5-1 and TRBJ2-5; possibly TRBD2 for D (6 bases). This CDR3 region has 15 residues. Trimming left V 4 bases short and J 7 bases short, with 20 bases between. Per germline, CDR1 SGHRS and CDR2 YFSETQ. The CDR3 is CASSARDSGVGTQYF. CDR3 nucleotide sequence: TGCGCCAGCAGCGCCCGGGACTCCGGGGTGGGGACCCAGTACTTC.

The gene calls are TRBV4-1 and TRBJ1-1; D is ambiguous. The CDR3 is made up of 16 amino acids. Germline CDR1 MGHRA, CDR2 YSYEKL. V was cut by 4 bases and J by 0 bases, with 15 bases left in between. CDR3 nucleotides: TGCGCCAGCAGCCTTGGGTGGAGGATGATGAACACTGAAGCTTTCTTT. Translation: CASSLGWRMMNTEAFF.

The chain is built from TRBV18 and TRBJ1-2, with D possibly TRBD1 on 5 matching bases. Germline V gene sequence: CDR1 KGHSH, CDR2 LQKENI. Trimming removed 3 bases at V and 5 bases at J, with 19 bases between. The length of the CDR3 is 16 residues. Here the CDR3 DNA reads TGTGCCAGCTCACCCCCAACGAGGGGAGCTGGGTATGGCTACACCTTC. Translated: CASSPPTRGAGYGYTF.

This chain joins TRBV9 and TRBJ1-2, with D perhaps matching TRBD1 (6 bases). This CDR3 comprises 13 residues. Germline V gene data show CDR1 as SGDLS and CDR2 as YYNGEE. Trimming removed 5 bases from V and 1 base from J, with 9 bases in between. CDR3 protein: CASSQGSNYGYTF. The CDR3 DNA reads TGTGCCAGCAGTCAGGGGAGTAACTATGGCTACACCTTC.

The chain carries TRBV2 and TRBJ2-1, with TRBD2 as a possible D gene (6 bases). V was trimmed by 8 bases and J by 7 bases, leaving 9 bases between them. This CDR3 is 11 amino acids long. Looked up from germline, CDR1 is SNHLY and CDR2 is FYNNEI. The CDR3 DNA reads as TGTGCCAGCGAAGGGAGGAATGAGCAGTTCTTC. It encodes CASEGRNEQFF.

The rearrangement links TRBV5-1 to TRBJ2-7; 10 positions match TRBD1. Germline-derived CDR1 and CDR2 are SGHRS and YFSETQ. Trimming took 3 bases from V and 6 from J; bases not matched to a gene: 6. The CDR3 contains 14 residues. The CDR3: CASSSRQGAGEQYF. The CDR3, as DNA: TGCGCCAGCAGCTCTCGACAGGGGGCCGGCGAGCAGTACTTC.

The chain recombines TRBV6-1 with TRBJ2-7; no clear D. Germline V lookup: CDR1 MNHNS, CDR2 SASEGT. The CDR3 runs to 14 residues. V shed 2 bases and J shed 5 bases, with 13 bases lying between them. The CDR3 loop is CASSETPSRNEQYF. CDR3 DNA sequence: TGTGCCAGCAGTGAAACTCCCTCTAGGAACGAGCAGTACTTC.

This rearrangement joins TRBV7-9 to TRBJ2-1; D is ambiguous. With 5 bases removed from V and 0 bases from J, the gap between germline ends came to 11 bases. The CDR3 runs to 15 residues. Germline CDR1 reads SEHNR; CDR2 reads FQNEAQ (reference sequence). The CDR3 coding sequence is TGTGCCAGCAGCCGCGACTCGAGCTCCTACAATGAGCAGTTCTTC. This codes for CASSRDSSSYNEQFF.

The chain has TRBV6-5 and TRBJ1-1; D is possibly TRBD1 (6 bases). The CDR3 is 14 residues long. V was pared by 2 bases and J by 5 bases, with 12 bases between. Germline CDR1 and CDR2: MNHEY and SVGAGI. This CDR3 is CASSYIQGGTEAFF. DNA of the CDR3: TGTGCCAGCAGTTACATACAGGGCGGGACTGAAGCTTTCTTT.

V usage is TRBV5-4 and J usage is TRBJ2-3; 7 bases fit TRBD1. There are 14 residues in the CDR3. Germline CDR1 is SGHNT and CDR2 is YYREEE (reference sequence). V dropped 5 bases and J dropped 2; count of bases not matched to a gene: 5. CDR3 in DNA: TGTGCCAGCAGTTCCGACAGGGCCACAGATACGCAGTATTTT. This gives the protein CASSSDRATDTQYF.

This rearrangement joins TRBV30 to TRBJ2-3; 7 bases match TRBD1. Unmatched junction bases numbered 5, after V lost 0 bases and J lost 5 bases. The CDR3 is made up of 14 amino acids. CDR1 is GTSNPN and CDR2 is SVGIG in the germline V gene (reference sequence). CDR3 DNA: TGTGCCTGGAGTGTTGTAGGGGGCGTAGATACGCAGTATTTT. This gives the protein CAWSVVGGVDTQYF. The whole variable domain, filled in from reference TRBV30 and TRBJ2-3, reads SQTIHQWPATLVQPVGSPLSLECTVEGTSNPNLYWYRQAAGRGLQLLFYSVGIGQISSEVPQNLSASRPQDRQFILSSKKLLLSDSGFYLCAWSVVGGVDTQYFGPGTRLTVL.

The J gene is TRBJ1-1, the V gene TRBV7-6; a weak D match, TRBD1 (6 bases). The germline V gene has CDR1 SGHVS and CDR2 FNYEAQ. The V end was cut by 5 bases, the J end by 7 bases, with 14 bases between. There are 13 residues in the CDR3. The CDR3 DNA reads TGTGCCAGCAGCGAACAGGGACTTGGTGAAGCTTTCTTT. Its protein is CASSEQGLGEAFF.

The V call is TRBV5-1, the J call TRBJ2-5; no firm D call. Trimming removed 1 base from V and 4 bases from J, with 11 bases in between. Germline lookup yields CDR1 SGHRS and CDR2 YFSETQ. The CDR3 contains 14 residues. The CDR3 reads CASSLMNDGETQYF. CDR3 sequence (DNA): TGCGCCAGCAGCTTGATGAACGACGGAGAGACCCAGTACTTC.

This rearrangement joins TRBV18 to TRBJ1-2; maybe TRBD1 (5 bases). CDR1 is KGHSH and CDR2 is LQKENI in the germline V gene. This CDR3 region has 13 residues. V was pared by 6 bases and J by 8 bases, with 16 bases between. The CDR3 region is CASSDGGSMGYTF. The DNA for the CDR3 is TGTGCCAGCTCGGACGGGGGGTCCATGGGCTACACCTTC.